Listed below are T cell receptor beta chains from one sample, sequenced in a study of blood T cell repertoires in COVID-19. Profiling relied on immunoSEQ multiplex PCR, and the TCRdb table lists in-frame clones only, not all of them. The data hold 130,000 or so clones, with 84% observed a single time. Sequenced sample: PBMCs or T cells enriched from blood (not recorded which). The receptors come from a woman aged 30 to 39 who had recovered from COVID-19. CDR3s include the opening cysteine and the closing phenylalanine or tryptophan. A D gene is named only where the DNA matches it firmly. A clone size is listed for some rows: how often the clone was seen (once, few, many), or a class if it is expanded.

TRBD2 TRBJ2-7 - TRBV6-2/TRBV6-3 CASSLSASGIGEQYF TGTGCCAGCAGTTTGTCGGCTAGCGGGATCGGCGAGCAGTACTTC
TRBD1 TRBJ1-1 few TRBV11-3 CASSHPGLIRRGERIVEAFF TGTGCCAGCAGCCATCCAGGGTTAATTCGCAGGGGGGAACGAATCGTTGAAGCTTTCTTT
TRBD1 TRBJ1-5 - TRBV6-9 CASSIGTGENQPQHF TGTGCCAGCAGTATAGGGACAGGGGAGAATCAGCCCCAGCATTTT
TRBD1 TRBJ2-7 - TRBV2 CASRRQGSGYEQYF TGTGCCAGCAGAAGACAGGGATCCGGCTACGAGCAGTACTTC
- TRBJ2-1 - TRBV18 CASSPRQGGYNEQFF TGTGCCAGCTCACCACGCCAGGGGGGTTACAATGAGCAGTTCTTC
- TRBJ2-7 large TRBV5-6 CASSGLNTYEQYF TGTGCCAGCAGTGGACTCAATACCTACGAGCAGTACTTC
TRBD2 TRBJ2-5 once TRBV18 CASSPPTTSGTWDF TGTGCCAGCTCACCACCGACGACTAGCGGAACCTGGGACTTC
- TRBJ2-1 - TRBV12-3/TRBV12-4 CASSLRRNEQFF TGTGCCAGCAGTTTGAGGAGGAATGAGCAGTTCTTC
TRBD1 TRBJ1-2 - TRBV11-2 CASSSPRTGSGREGYTF TGTGCCAGCAGCTCACCCCGGACAGGGAGCGGCCGGGAAGGCTACACCTTC
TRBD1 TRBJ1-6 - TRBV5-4 CASSSDRTYSPLHF TGTGCCAGCAGCTCGGACAGGACCTATTCACCCCTCCACTTT
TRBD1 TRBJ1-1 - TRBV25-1 CASRTGPNTEAFF TGTGCCAGCAGGACAGGGCCGAACACTGAAGCTTTCTTT
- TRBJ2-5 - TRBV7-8 CASSLVRVDQETQYF TGTGCCAGCAGCTTAGTTCGGGTTGACCAAGAGACCCAGTACTTC
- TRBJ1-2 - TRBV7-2 CASSPSIETALVKRGYTF TGTGCCAGCAGCCCCTCTATAGAGACAGCCTTGGTAAAGCGTGGCTACACCTTC
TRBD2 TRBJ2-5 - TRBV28 CASSSPRLTSSQETQYF TGTGCCAGCAGTTCCCCCCGACTGACTAGCAGCCAGGAGACCCAGTACTTC
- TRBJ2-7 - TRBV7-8 CASSLMIGPGKSRQLTYEQYF TGTGCCAGCAGCTTGATGATAGGCCCCGGTAAATCCCGACAGCTTACCTACGAGCAGTACTTC
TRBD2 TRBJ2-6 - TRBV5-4 CASSHPTSQNSGANVLTF TGTGCCAGCAGCCACCCGACTAGCCAAAACTCTGGGGCCAACGTCCTGACTTTC